The sequence of this T cell receptor (beta chain) was determined in a study of T-cell memory formation after mild COVID-19. The study's findings and limits: Proof of SARS-CoV-2 specificity was absent for the second-wave clones that crested on day 37. Clones that shrank (day 15 to 85) were balanced CD4/CD8, whereas later expanders leaned CD4+.

This clonotype was found a few times. Its antigen is unknown. TCRdb called the 5' RACE reads again in MiXCR, with one record for every CDR3 protein. The sample has 470,000 or so distinct CDR3 sequences; 15% to 20% are singletons. The sequence derives from an adult woman who had mild COVID-19 (a few samples of this study predate the infection). Cell type and time point are not known. The sample taken for sequencing was PBMCs or a T cell subset sorted from them (not recorded which).

The chain's CDR3 is CATNGRYQETQYF. DNA of the CDR3: TGTGCTACAAATGGACGGTACCAAGAGACCCAGTACTTC. The chain employs TRBV6-1 and TRBJ2-5; no clear D gene. Per germline, CDR1 MNHNS and CDR2 SASEGT. The CDR3 spans 13 residues.